The 30 T cell receptor beta chains given below trace back to one sample, sequenced in a study of shared clonotypes between healthy human individuals. The assay was immunoSEQ multiplex PCR, and TCRdb's table has in-frame clones only and misses some. The sample comprises fewer than 3 million clones, about nine tenths of which are singletons, and 0.3% to 0.4% rests with the top ten. Sequences were obtained from naive CD4+ T cells from PBMCs. Regarding subset: CD45RA+ positively selected. Source of these receptors: a man younger than 30 in good health. Some clones in this sample may be carry-over from other donors' samples.

The chain recombines TRBV5-1 with TRBJ1-1; the D gene is possibly TRBD1 (5 bases). CDR1 SGHRS and CDR2 YFSETQ come from the germline V gene. V was clipped by 0 bases and J by 4 bases, with 13 bases between them. There are 15 residues in the CDR3. CDR3 sequence reads: CASSLGQLGITEAFF. Written as DNA, the CDR3 is TGCGCCAGCAGCTTGGGACAGCTGGGGATCACTGAAGCTTTCTTT.

J is TRBJ2-7 and V is TRBV14, with 9 bases fitting TRBD2. The V gene's germline CDR1 is SGHDN and CDR2 FVKESK. This CDR3 contains 14 residues. Losses at the gene ends were 4 bases for V and 6 bases for J; bases not matched to a gene: 7. CDR3 in DNA: TGTGCCAGCAGCCTCAGCGGGAGGCTCAGCGAGCAGTACTTC. Encoded protein: CASSLSGRLSEQYF.

The V call is TRBV7-3, the J call TRBJ2-1; D may be TRBD2 (6 bases). The CDR3 is 12 residues long. Per the germline V gene, CDR1 is SGHTA and CDR2 is FQGTGA. V gave up 1 base and J gave up 10 bases, with 8 bases separating them. In nucleotides, the CDR3 is TGTGCCAGCAGCTTAATCGCGGGAGAGCAGTTCTTC. Translation gives CASSLIAGEQFF.

The chain carries TRBV29-1 and TRBJ2-3, with 8 bases lining up with TRBD2. The V gene's germline CDR1 is SQVTM and CDR2 ANQGSEA. Trimming cost V 2 bases and J 3 bases; bases outside gene matches: 7. The CDR3 has 15 amino acids. DNA of the CDR3: TGCAGCGTTGAACAGACTAGCGTGGGGACAGATACGCAGTATTTT. This codes for CSVEQTSVGTDTQYF.

The chain combines TRBV4-1 with TRBJ2-7; unclear D gene. Germline CDR1 reads MGHRA; CDR2 reads YSYEKL. V was cut by 2 bases and J by 6 bases, with 14 bases left in between. This CDR3 contains 14 residues. In DNA, the CDR3 is TGCGCCAGCAGCCAACCCCGTAAAGGGCGCGAGCAGTACTTC. Encoded protein: CASSQPRKGREQYF.

The chain joins TRBV10-3 to TRBJ1-2; 7 nucleotides align to TRBD1. V shed 5 bases, J shed 4 bases, and the junction held 13 bases outside the gene matches. This CDR3 contains 16 residues. The germline V gene encodes CDR1 ENHRY and CDR2 SYGVKD. This chain's CDR3 is CAISTRTTGLGYGYTF. CDR3 DNA: TGTGCCATCAGTACCAGAACGACAGGGCTAGGCTATGGCTACACCTTC.

The chain carries TRBV28 and TRBJ2-1; 8 positions match TRBD2. The germline V gene has CDR1 MDHEN and CDR2 SYDVKM. CDR3 length equals 14 residues. V was pared by 9 bases and J by 2 bases, with 6 bases of the junction left unmatched. CDR3: CASQVGLAYNEQFF. The DNA for the CDR3 is TGTGCCAGTCAGGTGGGACTAGCCTACAATGAGCAGTTCTTC.

The chain employs TRBV7-9 and TRBJ2-7, with 8 bases that match TRBD1. Germline CDR1 is SEHNR and CDR2 is FQNEAQ (reference sequence). The CDR3 consists of 15 residues. V gave up 5 bases and J gave up 5 bases; unmatched junction bases: 11. This CDR3 reads CASSRRPGTGDEQYF. The DNA for the CDR3 is TGTGCCAGCAGCCGAAGACCCGGGACAGGAGACGAGCAGTACTTC. Full variable domain (missing parts from reference TRBV7-9 and TRBJ2-7): DTGVSQNPRHKITKRGQNVTFRCDPISEHNRLYWYRQTLGQGPEFLTYFQNEAQLEKSRLLSDRFSAERPKGSFSTLEIQRTEQGDSAMYLCASSRRPGTGDEQYFGPGTRLTVT.

V usage is TRBV7-2 and J usage is TRBJ2-2; 7 nucleotides match TRBD2. J gave up 9 bases and V 1 base, and 2 bases lay outside the gene matches. Germline-derived CDR1 and CDR2 are SGHTA and FQGNSA. This CDR3 region has 13 residues. CDR3 coding DNA: TGTGCCAGCAGCTTAGGACTAGCTCGGGAGCTGTTTTTT. This sequence encodes CASSLGLARELFF.

V gene TRBV5-8 combines with J gene TRBJ2-7; possible D gene TRBD2, 6 bases. Germline values: CDR1 SGHTS, CDR2 YDEGEE. The ends were cut back, 2 bases at V and 0 bases at J, with 15 bases in the middle. The CDR3 is made up of 16 amino acids. CDR3 nucleotides: TGTGCCAGCAGCTTTGGAGGGGACCCTAACTCCTACGAGCAGTACTTC. Translated: CASSFGGDPNSYEQYF. The entire variable domain, with the rest obtained from reference TRBV5-8 and TRBJ2-7, is as follows: EAGVTQSPTHLIKTRGQQATLRCSPISGHTSVYWYQQALGLGLQFLLWYDEGEERNRGNFPPRFSGRQFPNYSSELNVNALELEDSALYLCASSFGGDPNSYEQYFGPGTRLTVT.

The chain joins TRBV5-4 to TRBJ2-7; D gene unclear. The CDR3 totals 16 residues. Germline V gene data show CDR1 as SGHNT and CDR2 as YYREEE (reference sequence). V lost 7 bases, J lost 0 bases, and 20 bases lay in between. The CDR3 region has the DNA TGTGCCAGCCGTTTTCGGCCGACCTCCGTCTCCTACGAGCAGTACTTC. Translation: CASRFRPTSVSYEQYF.

The V gene is TRBV13, the J gene TRBJ2-7; D gene uncertain. CDR3 length: 13 residues. CDR1 is PRHDT and CDR2 is FYEKMQ in the germline V gene (reference sequence). Trimming took off 5 bases at V and 5 bases at J, with 13 bases between the two ends. The chain's CDR3 is CASSLNVVHEQYF. CDR3 in DNA: TGTGCCAGCAGCCTAAACGTAGTCCACGAGCAGTACTTC.

This clone was counted only a few times. Other DNA variants within this sample encode the same CDR3. The V and J genes are TRBV30 and TRBJ1-5; D unresolved. Germline CDR1 and CDR2: GTSNPN and SVGIG (reference sequence). Trimming cost V 2 bases and J 2 bases, with 7 bases left between them. This CDR3 is built from 13 residues. The CDR3 protein is CAWSRTGNQPQHF. CDR3 coding DNA: TGTGCCTGGAGTCGTACAGGCAATCAGCCCCAGCATTTT. Full variable domain (rest looked up from reference TRBV30 and TRBJ1-5): SQTIHQWPATLVQPVGSPLSLECTVEGTSNPNLYWYRQAAGRGLQLLFYSVGIGQISSEVPQNLSASRPQDRQFILSSKKLLLSDSGFYLCAWSRTGNQPQHFGDGTRLSIL.

The V and J genes are TRBV7-8 and TRBJ2-7, with TRBD2 matching over 13 bases. The CDR3 extends over 17 amino acids. Germline V CDR1 and CDR2: SGHVS, FQNEAQ. J lost 0 bases, V lost 4 bases, and 6 bases had no gene match. This CDR3 is CASSSMRTSGGSYEQYF. The CDR3 coding sequence is TGTGCCAGCAGCTCAATGAGGACTAGCGGGGGCTCCTACGAGCAGTACTTC.

Only one count was recorded for this clone. CDR3 in DNA: TGTGCCAGCCCCAAGGGTAGCGGGAGATCTTACGAGCAGTACTTC. Its protein is CASPKGSGRSYEQYF. The genes are TRBV21-1 and TRBJ2-7; TRBD2 is the table's D call, not checked against the DNA. TRBV21-1 is termed a pseudogene. The CDR3 contains 15 residues.

V gene TRBV5-4 combines with J gene TRBJ2-3; D might be TRBD2 (5 bases). This CDR3 contains 12 residues. The germline V and J ends were trimmed by 9 bases and 5 bases, with 13 bases remaining between them. Germline CDR1 is SGHNT and CDR2 is YYREEE (reference sequence). The CDR3: CAIGGAGDTQYF. The CDR3 DNA reads TGTGCCATCGGCGGTGCGGGAGATACGCAGTATTTT.

The rearrangement links TRBV19 to TRBJ2-7; the D call may be TRBD1 or TRBD2 (5 bases each). V lost 3 bases, J lost 1 base, and 13 bases lay in between. CDR3 length: 15 residues. CDR1 LNHDA and CDR2 SQIVND come from the germline V gene (reference sequence). The CDR3 region is CASSIIRDGSYEQYF. CDR3 nucleotides: TGTGCCAGTAGTATTATAAGGGACGGGTCCTACGAGCAGTACTTC.

The CDR3 reads CASSLAETPSAGYTF. CDR3 sequence (DNA): TGTGCCAGCAGCTTAGCGGAGACACCAAGCGCTGGCTACACCTTC. The V gene is TRBV7-9, the J gene TRBJ1-2; D remains ambiguous. The ends were cut back, 0 bases at V and 7 bases at J, with 15 bases in the middle. The CDR3 is made up of 15 amino acids. In germline, CDR1 is SEHNR, CDR2 FQNEAQ (reference sequence).

The rearrangement uses TRBV5-1 and TRBJ2-7, with TRBD1 as a possible D gene (6 bases). The germline V and J ends were trimmed by 2 bases and 1 base, with 13 bases remaining between them. This CDR3 is built from 15 residues. Germline values: CDR1 SGHRS, CDR2 YFSETQ. For the CDR3, the DNA is TGCGCCAGCAGCTTTGAAGGGGGAAGGTCCTACGAGCAGTACTTC. It is translated as CASSFEGGRSYEQYF. Together with reference TRBV5-1 and TRBJ2-7, the CDR3 gives the full variable domain: KAGVTQTPRYLIKTRGQQVTLSCSPISGHRSVSWYQQTPGQGLQFLFEYFSETQRNKGNFPGRFSGRQFSNSRSEMNVSTLELGDSALYLCASSFEGGRSYEQYFGPGTRLTVT.

Concerning this clone: The same CDR3 is also encoded by other DNA sequences in this sample. The rearrangement joins TRBV18 to TRBJ2-5; D call uncertain. V lost 3 bases and J 2 bases, leaving 7 bases between the germline ends. Germline values: CDR1 KGHSH, CDR2 LQKENI. This CDR3 is built from 13 residues. In DNA, the CDR3 is TGTGCCAGCTCACCGGGTTTGCAAGAGACCCAGTACTTC. This translates into CASSPGLQETQYF.

The chain carries TRBV15 and TRBJ1-1; no clear D gene. Germline CDR1 LNHNV, CDR2 YYDKDF (reference sequence). The CDR3 runs to 16 residues. Deletions cut 0 bases from V and 6 bases from J, with 17 bases between. CDR3 DNA sequence: TGTGCCACCAGCAGAGATCTCGGGCACCGCGGCCCTGAAGCTTTCTTT. As protein: CATSRDLGHRGPEAFF.

V and J are TRBV29-1 and TRBJ2-1, with TRBD1 identical over 8 bases. The ends lost 5 bases at V and 4 bases at J; junction bases unmatched: 7. CDR3 size: 14 residues. The V gene's germline CDR1 is SQVTM and CDR2 ANQGSEA. Here the CDR3 DNA reads TGCAGCGTTAGACGGGACAGGTCATACAATGAGCAGTTCTTC. Its translation: CSVRRDRSYNEQFF.

The rearrangement links TRBV7-2 to TRBJ1-4; no clear D gene. V was trimmed by 5 bases and J by 5 bases, leaving 9 bases between them. The length of the CDR3 is 13 residues. Germline V gene data show CDR1 as SGHTA and CDR2 as FQGNSA. In nucleotides, the CDR3 is TGTGCCAGCAGCCGCGTCCCAAATGAAAAACTGTTTTTT. Protein sequence: CASSRVPNEKLFF.

The chain joins TRBV19 to TRBJ2-3; possibly TRBD2 for D (6 bases). The V gene's germline CDR1 is LNHDA and CDR2 SQIVND (reference sequence). Trimming took 1 base from V and 1 from J, leaving 12 bases between them. This CDR3 is 16 amino acids long. CDR3 loop: CASSIAGEVGTDTQYF. CDR3 DNA: TGTGCCAGTAGTATAGCGGGAGAGGTCGGCACAGATACGCAGTATTTT.

V is TRBV4-1 and J is TRBJ2-7, with TRBD2 matching 14 bases. V shed 6 bases, J shed 2 bases, and the junction held 6 bases outside the gene matches. The length of the CDR3 is 16 residues. The germline gives CDR1 MGHRA, CDR2 YSYEKL. Here the CDR3 reads CASSGTSGSPAYEQYF. CDR3 nucleotides: TGCGCCAGCAGTGGGACTAGCGGGAGCCCCGCCTACGAGCAGTACTTC.

This clone has just one count. In the same sample, other DNA sequences code for this CDR3. The chain joins TRBV5-4 to TRBJ1-5; D remains unclear. Per the germline V gene, CDR1 is SGHNT and CDR2 is YYREEE (reference sequence). The CDR3 totals 13 residues. V dropped 0 bases and J dropped 5 bases, with 6 bases sitting between them. The CDR3 loop is CASSLDGYQPQHF. In nucleotides, the CDR3 is TGTGCCAGCAGCTTGGATGGGTATCAGCCCCAGCATTTT.

The genes are TRBV4-1 and TRBJ2-3; D may be TRBD1 or TRBD2 (6 bases each). The CDR3 is 16 residues long. V was shortened by 1 base and J by 2 bases, with 13 bases between the two germline ends. Germline CDR1 reads MGHRA; CDR2 reads YSYEKL. CDR3 DNA: TGCGCCAGCAGCCAAGTGGGGGGCAGGGTCACAGATACGCAGTATTTT. Protein product: CASSQVGGRVTDTQYF.

This clone was found a few times. In the same sample, other DNA sequences code for this CDR3. The V gene is TRBV7-9, the J gene TRBJ1-5; TRBD1 aligns across 10 bases. The CDR3 loop spans 15 amino acids. Germline lookup yields CDR1 SEHNR and CDR2 FQNEAQ (reference sequence). The ends lost 3 bases at V and 4 bases at J; junction bases unmatched: 3. The DNA of the CDR3 is TGTGCCAGCAGCTTCGGGACAGGGGTAAATCAGCCCCAGCATTTT. Protein product: CASSFGTGVNQPQHF. Filled out from reference TRBV7-9 and TRBJ1-5, the complete variable domain reads DTGVSQNPRHKITKRGQNVTFRCDPISEHNRLYWYRQTLGQGPEFLTYFQNEAQLEKSRLLSDRFSAERPKGSFSTLEIQRTEQGDSAMYLCASSFGTGVNQPQHFGDGTRLSIL.

The chain employs TRBV9 and TRBJ2-3; D ambiguous. The CDR3 extends over 14 amino acids. The V gene lost 0 bases and the J gene lost 2 bases, with 7 bases spanning the gap. Germline-derived CDR1 and CDR2 are SGDLS and YYNGEE. CDR3 DNA: TGTGCCAGCAGCGTAGACTTCCTCACAGATACGCAGTATTTT. It specifies CASSVDFLTDTQYF.

The V and J genes are TRBV6-5 and TRBJ2-5; possibly TRBD1 for D (5 bases). The end of the DNA is better explained by TRBJ2-7, so the J call may be wrong. This CDR3 has 14 amino acids. From germline, CDR1 is MNHEY and CDR2 SVGAGI. The CDR3 region is CASSFDSRSYEQYF. In nucleotides, the CDR3 is TGTGCCAGCAGTTTTGACAGTCGATCCTACGAGCAGTACTTC.